The rows below give T cell receptor beta chains drawn from one sample of a study of blood T cells in healthy people across ages. Using its own MiXCR run on the 5' RACE reads, TCRdb lists one record per CDR3 protein. Counted here are around 1,600,000 distinct CDR3 sequences, about 42% occurring once; the ten biggest clones make up about 4%. Sequencing was carried out using blood. The origin of the receptors is a woman aged 18-30 years in good health. CDR3s include the opening cysteine and the closing phenylalanine or tryptophan. A D gene is named only where the DNA matches it firmly. The size entry is marked missing in some rows and otherwise reads once, few, many or a size class.

d_gene: -; abundance: -; v_gene: TRBV5-5; j_gene: TRBJ2-7; CDR3aa: CASSFGPARGVTEQYF; CDR3nt: TGTGCCAGCAGCTTTGGACCGGCTAGGGGGGTTACCGAGCAGTACTTC
d_gene: -; abundance: once; v_gene: TRBV11-2; j_gene: TRBJ2-5; CDR3aa: CASSPGGGRGYGQYF; CDR3nt: TGTGCCAGCAGTCCAGGAGGTGGCAGGGGTTATGGGCAGTACTTC
d_gene: -; abundance: -; v_gene: TRBV6-2/TRBV6-3; j_gene: TRBJ2-1; CDR3aa: CASSRPGVYNEQFF; CDR3nt: TGTGCCAGCAGTCGACCTGGGGTATACAATGAGCAGTTCTTC
d_gene: TRBD2; abundance: -; v_gene: TRBV11-1; j_gene: TRBJ2-1; CDR3aa: CASSLISGRSYNEQFF; CDR3nt: TGTGCCAGCAGCCTAATTAGCGGGCGCTCCTACAATGAGCAGTTCTTC
d_gene: -; abundance: once; v_gene: TRBV11-2; j_gene: TRBJ2-2; CDR3aa: CASSALKGRNTGELFF; CDR3nt: TGTGCCAGCAGCGCTCTAAAGGGACGAAACACCGGGGAGCTGTTTTTT
d_gene: -; abundance: -; v_gene: TRBV29-1; j_gene: TRBJ2-5; CDR3aa: CSVGGSDKTQYF; CDR3nt: TGCAGCGTTGGGGGATCCGACAAGACCCAGTACTTC
d_gene: TRBD2; abundance: -; v_gene: TRBV6-5; j_gene: TRBJ2-1; CDR3aa: CAGSPPPGLGGVGQFF; CDR3nt: TGTGCCGGCTCACCTCCCCCGGGACTAGGCGGGGTAGGGCAGTTCTTC
d_gene: -; abundance: few; v_gene: TRBV24-1; j_gene: TRBJ1-5; CDR3aa: CATSDRGNQPQHF; CDR3nt: TGTGCCACCAGTGACCGTGGCAATCAGCCCCAGCATTTT
d_gene: -; abundance: -; v_gene: TRBV5-1; j_gene: TRBJ2-1; CDR3aa: CASSWGGYHNEQFF; CDR3nt: TGCGCCAGCAGCTGGGGGGGCTACCACAATGAGCAGTTCTTC
d_gene: -; abundance: -; v_gene: TRBV7-9; j_gene: TRBJ1-1; CDR3aa: CASSLGWGEAGTEAFF; CDR3nt: TGTGCCAGCAGCTTAGGTTGGGGGGAAGCGGGCACTGAAGCTTTCTTT
d_gene: TRBD2; abundance: -; v_gene: TRBV20-1; j_gene: TRBJ2-1; CDR3aa: CSAFSGRSYNEQFF; CDR3nt: TGCAGTGCTTTTAGCGGGAGGAGCTACAATGAGCAGTTCTTC
d_gene: -; abundance: many; v_gene: TRBV12-5; j_gene: TRBJ1-5; CDR3aa: CASGLNQPQHF; CDR3nt: TGTGCCAGCGGGCTTAATCAGCCCCAGCATTTT
d_gene: -; abundance: -; v_gene: TRBV3-1; j_gene: TRBJ2-1; CDR3aa: CASSQRVGGEQFF; CDR3nt: TGTGCCAGCAGCCAAAGAGTAGGGGGAGAGCAGTTCTTC
d_gene: -; abundance: -; v_gene: TRBV30; j_gene: TRBJ1-2; CDR3aa: CAWTAAVGYGYTF; CDR3nt: TGTGCCTGGACTGCCGCAGTCGGCTATGGCTACACCTTC
d_gene: TRBD1; abundance: -; v_gene: TRBV12-3/TRBV12-4; j_gene: TRBJ2-1; CDR3aa: CASTRQGSRETQFF; CDR3nt: TGTGCCAGCACCCGACAGGGAAGTAGGGAGACCCAGTTCTTC
d_gene: -; abundance: -; v_gene: TRBV6-2/TRBV6-3; j_gene: TRBJ2-1; CDR3aa: CASSYPSFFNEQFF; CDR3nt: TGTGCCAGCAGTTACCCCTCCTTCTTCAATGAGCAGTTCTTC
d_gene: -; abundance: few; v_gene: TRBV5-6; j_gene: TRBJ2-1; CDR3aa: CASSAVGTYNEQFF; CDR3nt: TGTGCCAGCAGCGCTGTGGGGACCTACAATGAGCAGTTCTTC
d_gene: TRBD1; abundance: -; v_gene: TRBV7-2; j_gene: TRBJ2-7; CDR3aa: CASSSGQGIAREQYF; CDR3nt: TGTGCCAGCAGCTCCGGACAGGGAATCGCCCGGGAGCAGTACTTC
d_gene: TRBD2; abundance: -; v_gene: TRBV10-3; j_gene: TRBJ2-5; CDR3aa: CAIRTSGSLDNEQYF; CDR3nt: TGTGCCATCAGGACTAGCGGTAGCCTCGATAATGAGCAGTACTTC
d_gene: -; abundance: many; v_gene: TRBV24-1; j_gene: TRBJ2-5; CDR3aa: CATSQTGVETQYF; CDR3nt: TGTGCCACCAGTCAGACAGGAGTAGAGACCCAGTACTTC
d_gene: -; abundance: -; v_gene: TRBV25-1; j_gene: TRBJ2-6; CDR3aa: CASSDALGSSGANVLTF; CDR3nt: TGTGCCAGCAGTGACGCACTAGGATCCTCTGGGGCCAACGTCCTGACTTTC
d_gene: TRBD1; abundance: few; v_gene: TRBV5-1; j_gene: TRBJ1-1; CDR3aa: CASRPTGGNTEAFF; CDR3nt: TGCGCCAGCAGGCCTACAGGGGGGAACACTGAAGCTTTCTTT
d_gene: TRBD1; abundance: -; v_gene: TRBV7-2; j_gene: TRBJ1-2; CDR3aa: CASSLVRGTGDGYTF; CDR3nt: TGTGCCAGCAGCTTAGTTCGAGGCACAGGGGATGGCTACACCTTC
d_gene: -; abundance: -; v_gene: TRBV27; j_gene: TRBJ1-2; CDR3aa: CASSFRARGDYGYTF; CDR3nt: TGTGCCAGCAGTTTTCGGGCGCGGGGTGACTACGGCTACACCTTC
d_gene: TRBD2; abundance: few; v_gene: TRBV4-3; j_gene: TRBJ2-5; CDR3aa: CASSQDLYGRGETQYF; CDR3nt: TGCGCCAGCAGCCAAGATCTTTACGGGAGGGGAGAGACCCAGTACTTC
d_gene: TRBD1; abundance: few; v_gene: TRBV6-2/TRBV6-3; j_gene: TRBJ2-1; CDR3aa: CASSFDRGNEQFF; CDR3nt: TGTGCCAGCAGCTTCGACAGGGGGAATGAGCAGTTCTTC
d_gene: TRBD2; abundance: -; v_gene: TRBV20-1; j_gene: TRBJ2-7; CDR3aa: CSTMFGTSPNEQYF; CDR3nt: TGCAGCACGATGTTCGGGACTAGCCCCAATGAGCAGTACTTC
d_gene: -; abundance: -; v_gene: TRBV7-2; j_gene: TRBJ1-4; CDR3aa: CASSPRRGGGEKLFF; CDR3nt: TGTGCCAGCAGCCCCCGAAGGGGAGGCGGTGAAAAACTGTTTTTT
d_gene: -; abundance: -; v_gene: TRBV6-2/TRBV6-3; j_gene: TRBJ2-2; CDR3aa: CASTFPGELFF; CDR3nt: TGTGCCAGCACTTTTCCCGGGGAGCTGTTTTTT
d_gene: TRBD1; abundance: few; v_gene: TRBV6-2/TRBV6-3; j_gene: TRBJ1-1; CDR3aa: CASSYRQGFPGEAFF; CDR3nt: TGTGCCAGCAGTTACCGACAGGGGTTTCCTGGTGAAGCTTTCTTT
d_gene: -; abundance: -; v_gene: TRBV6-2/TRBV6-3; j_gene: TRBJ1-5; CDR3aa: CASRSRQSLNQPQHF; CDR3nt: TGTGCCAGCAGAAGCAGACAGTCTCTCAATCAGCCCCAGCATTTT
d_gene: TRBD1; abundance: -; v_gene: TRBV6-1; j_gene: TRBJ1-2; CDR3aa: CASNEVEGTGFGYTF; CDR3nt: TGTGCCAGCAATGAAGTGGAGGGGACAGGGTTTGGCTACACCTTC
d_gene: TRBD2; abundance: many; v_gene: TRBV6-2/TRBV6-3; j_gene: TRBJ2-1; CDR3aa: CASRKRLAGRGAPYNEQFF; CDR3nt: TGTGCCAGCAGAAAAAGACTAGCGGGAAGAGGGGCCCCTTACAATGAGCAGTTCTTC
d_gene: -; abundance: -; v_gene: TRBV5-1; j_gene: TRBJ1-2; CDR3aa: CASSTLQGPSDGYTF; CDR3nt: TGCGCCAGCAGCACGTTACAGGGCCCCTCGGATGGCTACACCTTC
d_gene: TRBD1; abundance: many; v_gene: TRBV27; j_gene: TRBJ1-2; CDR3aa: CASSKTGASYGYTF; CDR3nt: TGTGCCAGCAGTAAGACAGGGGCATCCTATGGCTACACCTTC
d_gene: -; abundance: -; v_gene: TRBV10-3; j_gene: TRBJ1-2; CDR3aa: CACRGNYGYTF; CDR3nt: TGTGCCTGCAGGGGAAACTATGGCTACACCTTC
d_gene: -; abundance: -; v_gene: TRBV11-3; j_gene: TRBJ1-5; CDR3aa: CASSFRGCSNQPQHF; CDR3nt: TGTGCCAGCAGCTTCCGGGGGTGTAGCAATCAGCCCCAGCATTTT
d_gene: -; abundance: -; v_gene: TRBV7-2; j_gene: TRBJ2-5; CDR3aa: CASSLARGLGETQYF; CDR3nt: TGTGCCAGCAGCTTAGCCCGGGGACTGGGAGAGACCCAGTACTTC
d_gene: TRBD1; abundance: few; v_gene: TRBV6-5; j_gene: TRBJ1-1; CDR3aa: CASSSLPDRGLIFGWAFF; CDR3nt: TGTGCCAGCAGTTCCCTTCCGGACAGGGGGCTGATTTTTGGATGGGCTTTCTTT
d_gene: -; abundance: -; v_gene: TRBV27; j_gene: TRBJ1-5; CDR3aa: CASSEAAGERGQPQHF; CDR3nt: TGTGCCAGCAGTGAGGCAGCGGGGGAAAGGGGTCAGCCCCAGCATTTT
d_gene: -; abundance: -; v_gene: TRBV20-1; j_gene: TRBJ1-1; CDR3aa: CSARDRVNTEPFF; CDR3nt: TGCAGTGCTAGAGATAGGGTGAACACTGAACCTTTCTTT
d_gene: -; abundance: -; v_gene: TRBV21-1; j_gene: TRBJ2-1; CDR3aa: CASTLDRGGGNEQFF; CDR3nt: TGTGCCAGCACCCTTGACAGGGGGGGAGGTAATGAGCAGTTCTTC
d_gene: TRBD2; abundance: -; v_gene: TRBV20-1; j_gene: TRBJ2-3; CDR3aa: CSASPLPGLAGARKNASSTDTQYF; CDR3nt: TGCAGTGCTAGCCCTCTTCCCGGTCTAGCGGGGGCCCGGAAGAACGCTTCTAGCACAGATACGCAGTATTTT
d_gene: -; abundance: many; v_gene: TRBV4-3; j_gene: TRBJ2-1; CDR3aa: CASSQGDNEQFF; CDR3nt: TGCGCCAGCAGCCAAGGCGACAATGAGCAGTTCTTC
d_gene: -; abundance: -; v_gene: TRBV7-8; j_gene: TRBJ2-3; CDR3aa: CASSVQANGSVDTQYF; CDR3nt: TGTGCCAGCAGCGTACAGGCCAACGGGAGTGTCGATACGCAGTATTTT
d_gene: -; abundance: -; v_gene: TRBV12-3/TRBV12-4; j_gene: TRBJ2-1; CDR3aa: CASSRDRHNEQFF; CDR3nt: TGTGCCAGCAGTCGGGACCGTCACAATGAGCAGTTCTTC
d_gene: -; abundance: -; v_gene: TRBV7-2; j_gene: TRBJ2-3; CDR3aa: CASREGTSTDTQYF; CDR3nt: TGTGCCAGCAGGGAGGGAACTAGCACAGATACGCAGTATTTT
d_gene: -; abundance: few; v_gene: TRBV6-5; j_gene: TRBJ1-4; CDR3aa: CASSPYLPEKLFF; CDR3nt: TGTGCCAGCAGCCCTTACCTTCCCGAAAAACTGTTTTTT
d_gene: TRBD1; abundance: -; v_gene: TRBV11-2; j_gene: TRBJ2-3; CDR3aa: CASSITGGSSTDTQYF; CDR3nt: TGTGCCAGCAGCATAACAGGGGGGTCTAGCACAGATACGCAGTATTTT
d_gene: -; abundance: -; v_gene: TRBV11-2; j_gene: TRBJ2-5; CDR3aa: CASSWPGLGTETQYF; CDR3nt: TGTGCCAGCAGCTGGCCAGGCCTAGGGACGGAGACCCAGTACTTC
d_gene: -; abundance: -; v_gene: TRBV4-1; j_gene: TRBJ2-3; CDR3aa: CASSQILGGTDTQYF; CDR3nt: TGCGCCAGCAGCCAAATCTTGGGGGGCACAGATACGCAGTATTTT